This T cell receptor beta chain was captured in a study of blood T cells in healthy people across ages. Regarding the study as a whole: Age advanced and TCR beta diversity per million T cells fell, roughly linearly.

CDR1 is SGHDT, CDR2 YYEEEE, per germline. This CDR3 region has 14 residues. Total RNA amounts of at least 5.5 micrograms were extracted per sample. Through a sample-barcoded 5' primer and a J-beta primer mix, a second PCR was run for roughly 7 to 11 cycles. In TCRdb, the 5' RACE reads were re-called with MiXCR into one record per CDR3 protein. Here the sample spans approximately 700,000 distinct CDR3 sequences, approximately 30% being singletons. Notes on this clonotype: As yet, its antigen is unknown. The junction does not match germline at one end; this may be a read error.

This sequence originates from a woman of 80 years or more in good health. This chain joins TRBV5-6 and TRBJ2-5; D is perhaps TRBD1 (5 bases). Sequenced material: blood. Here the CDR3 DNA reads TGTGCCTGCAGCACTCTTGTGGGGCCGGAGACCCAGTACTTC. The encoded protein is CACSTLVGPETQYF.